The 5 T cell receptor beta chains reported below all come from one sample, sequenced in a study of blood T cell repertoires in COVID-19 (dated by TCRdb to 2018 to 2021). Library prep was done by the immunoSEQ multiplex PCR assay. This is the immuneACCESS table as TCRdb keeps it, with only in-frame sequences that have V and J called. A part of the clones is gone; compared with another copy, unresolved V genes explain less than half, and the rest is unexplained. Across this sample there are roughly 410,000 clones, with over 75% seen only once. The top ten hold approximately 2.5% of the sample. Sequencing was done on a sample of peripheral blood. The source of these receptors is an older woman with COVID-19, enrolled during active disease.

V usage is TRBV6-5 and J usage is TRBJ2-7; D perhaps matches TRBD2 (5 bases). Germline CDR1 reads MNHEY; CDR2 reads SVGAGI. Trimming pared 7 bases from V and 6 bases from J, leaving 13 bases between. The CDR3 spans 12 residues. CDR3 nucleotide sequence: TGTGCCAGCACCTACTTTGCGGGCGAGCAGTACTTC. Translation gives CASTYFAGEQYF.

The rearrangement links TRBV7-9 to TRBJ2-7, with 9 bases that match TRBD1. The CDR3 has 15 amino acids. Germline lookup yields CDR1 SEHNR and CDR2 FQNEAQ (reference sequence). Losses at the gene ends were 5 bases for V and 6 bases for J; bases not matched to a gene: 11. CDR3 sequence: CASSHPGTGKFEQYF. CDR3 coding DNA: TGTGCCAGCAGCCACCCCGGGACAGGGAAGTTCGAGCAGTACTTC.

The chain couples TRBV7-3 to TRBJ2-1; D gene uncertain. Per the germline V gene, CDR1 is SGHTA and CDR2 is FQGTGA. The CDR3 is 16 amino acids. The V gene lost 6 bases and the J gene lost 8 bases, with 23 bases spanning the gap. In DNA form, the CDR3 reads TGTGCCAGCAGTCCTAGAGGAGTAACCAGAACCGATGAGCAGTTCTTC. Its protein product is CASSPRGVTRTDEQFF.

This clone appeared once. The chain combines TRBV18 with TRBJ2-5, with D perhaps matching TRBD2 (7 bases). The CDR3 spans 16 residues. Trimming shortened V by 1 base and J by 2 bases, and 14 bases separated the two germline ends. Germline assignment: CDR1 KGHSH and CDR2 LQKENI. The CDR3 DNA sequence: TGTGCCAGCTCACCACAGGCGGGGGCGTCTCAAGAGACCCAGTACTTC. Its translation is CASSPQAGASQETQYF.

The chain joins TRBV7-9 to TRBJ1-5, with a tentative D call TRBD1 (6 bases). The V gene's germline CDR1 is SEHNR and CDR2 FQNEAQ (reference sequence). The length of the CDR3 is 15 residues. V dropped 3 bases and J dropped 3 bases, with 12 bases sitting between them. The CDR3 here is CASSFAGDANQPQHF. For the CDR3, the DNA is TGTGCCAGCAGCTTCGCAGGGGACGCCAATCAGCCCCAGCATTTT. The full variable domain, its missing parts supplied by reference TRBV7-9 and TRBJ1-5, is DTGVSQNPRHKITKRGQNVTFRCDPISEHNRLYWYRQTLGQGPEFLTYFQNEAQLEKSRLLSDRFSAERPKGSFSTLEIQRTEQGDSAMYLCASSFAGDANQPQHFGDGTRLSIL.